The clone carrying this T cell receptor (beta chain) was found a few times. The antigen remains undetermined. This specimen comes from a study of T cells after yellow fever vaccination. The study, taken as a whole, reports: Of the clonotypes, a small share occurred in both CD4 and CD8 compartments.

CDR3 length equals 15 residues. Germline-derived CDR1 and CDR2 are SGHTA and FQGNSA. V was shortened by 3 bases and J by 0 bases, with 12 bases between the two germline ends. TCRdb recomputed calls from the 5' RACE reads with MiXCR, one row per CDR3 protein. The sample consists of hundreds of thousands of distinct CDR3 sequences, around an eighth of them appearing once. This clonotype was sampled from a man aged 30 to 39 who received the YFV17D yellow fever vaccine. This chain connects TRBV7-2 to TRBJ2-7, with D possibly matching TRBD2 (6 bases). Sample: PBMCs, taken on the day of the yellow fever booster vaccination. The CDR3 nucleotides read TGTGCCAGCAGCTTGATAGCGGCCCTCTCCTACGAGCAGTACTTC. It encodes CASSLIAALSYEQYF.